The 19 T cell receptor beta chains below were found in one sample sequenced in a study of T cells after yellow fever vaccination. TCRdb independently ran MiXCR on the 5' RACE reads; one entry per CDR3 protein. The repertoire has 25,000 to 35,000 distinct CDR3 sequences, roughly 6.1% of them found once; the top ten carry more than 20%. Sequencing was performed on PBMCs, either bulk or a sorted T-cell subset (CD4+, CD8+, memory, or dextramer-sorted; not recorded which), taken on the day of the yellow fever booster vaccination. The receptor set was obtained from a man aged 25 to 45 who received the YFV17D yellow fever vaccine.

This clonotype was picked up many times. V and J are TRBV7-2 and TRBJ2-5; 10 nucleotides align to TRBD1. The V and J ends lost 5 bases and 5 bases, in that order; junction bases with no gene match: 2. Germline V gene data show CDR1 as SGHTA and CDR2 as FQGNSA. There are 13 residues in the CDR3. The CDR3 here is CASSPGQGETQYF. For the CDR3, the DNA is TGTGCCAGCAGCCCGGGACAGGGGGAGACCCAGTACTTC.

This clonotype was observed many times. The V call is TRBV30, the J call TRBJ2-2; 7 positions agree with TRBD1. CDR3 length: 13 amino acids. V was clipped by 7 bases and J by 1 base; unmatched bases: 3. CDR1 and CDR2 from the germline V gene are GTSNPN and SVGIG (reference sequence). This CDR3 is CASDRLNTGELFF. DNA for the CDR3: TGTGCCTCGGACAGGCTGAACACCGGGGAGCTGTTTTTT.

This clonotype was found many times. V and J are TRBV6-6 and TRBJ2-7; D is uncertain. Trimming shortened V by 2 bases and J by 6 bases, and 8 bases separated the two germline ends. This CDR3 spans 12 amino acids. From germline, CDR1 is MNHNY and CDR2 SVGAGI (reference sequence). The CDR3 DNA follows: TGTGCCAGCAGTTACCTTAAGGGCGAGCAGTACTTC. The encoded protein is CASSYLKGEQYF.

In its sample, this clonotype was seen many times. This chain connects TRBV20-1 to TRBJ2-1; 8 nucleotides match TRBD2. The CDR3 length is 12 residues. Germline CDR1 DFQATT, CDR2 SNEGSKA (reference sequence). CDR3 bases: TGCACCGCCGGGACTAGAGTATATGAGCAGTTCTTC. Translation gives CTAGTRVYEQFF.

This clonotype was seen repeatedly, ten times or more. The CDR3 spells CASSLSGRADHEQFF. CDR3 bases: TGCGCCAGCAGCTTGAGCGGGAGGGCCGACCATGAGCAGTTCTTC. The V gene is TRBV5-1, the J gene TRBJ2-1; TRBD2 agrees at 10 bases. The V gene end was trimmed by 1 base and the J gene end by 8 bases; junction bases not matched to a gene: 6. CDR3 length: 15 residues. Germline V CDR1 and CDR2: SGHRS, YFSETQ.

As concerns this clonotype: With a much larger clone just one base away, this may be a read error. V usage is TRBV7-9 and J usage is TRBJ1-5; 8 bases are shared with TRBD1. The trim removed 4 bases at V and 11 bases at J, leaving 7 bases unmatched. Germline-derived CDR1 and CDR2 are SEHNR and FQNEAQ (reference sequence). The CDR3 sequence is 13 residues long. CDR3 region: CASSSAQGVAQHF. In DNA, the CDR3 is TGTGCCAGCAGCTCAGCACAGGGGGTGGCCCAGCATTTT.

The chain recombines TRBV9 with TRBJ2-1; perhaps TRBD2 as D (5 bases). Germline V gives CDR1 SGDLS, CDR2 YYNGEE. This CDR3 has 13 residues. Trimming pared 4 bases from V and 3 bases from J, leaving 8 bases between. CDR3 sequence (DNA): TGTGCCAGCAGCTATCGGGACTACAATGAGCAGTTCTTC. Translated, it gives CASSYRDYNEQFF.

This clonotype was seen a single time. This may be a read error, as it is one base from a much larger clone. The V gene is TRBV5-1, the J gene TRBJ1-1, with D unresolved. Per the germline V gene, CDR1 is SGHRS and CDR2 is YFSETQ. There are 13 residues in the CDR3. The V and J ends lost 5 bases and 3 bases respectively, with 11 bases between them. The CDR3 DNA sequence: TGCGCCAGCAGAAGCGGCTTGGACACTGAAGCTTTCTTT. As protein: CASRSGLDTEAFF. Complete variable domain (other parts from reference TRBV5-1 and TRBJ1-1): KAGVTQTPRYLIKTRGQQVTLSCSPISGHRSVSWYQQTPGQGLQFLFEYFSETQRNKGNFPGRFSGRQFSNSRSEMNVSTLELGDSALYLCASRSGLDTEAFFGQGTRLTVV.

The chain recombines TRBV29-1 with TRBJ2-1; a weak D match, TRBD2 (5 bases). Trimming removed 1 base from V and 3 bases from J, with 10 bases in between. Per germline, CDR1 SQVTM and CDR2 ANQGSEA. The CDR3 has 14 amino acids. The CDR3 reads CSVEVSGYYNEQFF. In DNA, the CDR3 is TGCAGCGTTGAAGTTTCGGGATACTACAATGAGCAGTTCTTC.

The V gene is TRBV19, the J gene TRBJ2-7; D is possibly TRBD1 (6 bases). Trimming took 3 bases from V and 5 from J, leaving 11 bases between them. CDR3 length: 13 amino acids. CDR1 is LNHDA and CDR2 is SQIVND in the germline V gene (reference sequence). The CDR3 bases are TGTGCCAGTAGTATGAAACAGGGTGACGAGCAGTACTTC. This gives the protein CASSMKQGDEQYF.

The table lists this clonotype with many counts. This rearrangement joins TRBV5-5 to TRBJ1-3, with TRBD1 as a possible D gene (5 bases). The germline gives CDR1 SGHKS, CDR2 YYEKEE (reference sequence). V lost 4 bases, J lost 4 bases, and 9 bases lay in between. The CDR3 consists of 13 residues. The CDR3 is CASSAGVGNTIYF. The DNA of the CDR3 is TGTGCCAGCAGCGCGGGGGTCGGAAACACCATATATTTT.

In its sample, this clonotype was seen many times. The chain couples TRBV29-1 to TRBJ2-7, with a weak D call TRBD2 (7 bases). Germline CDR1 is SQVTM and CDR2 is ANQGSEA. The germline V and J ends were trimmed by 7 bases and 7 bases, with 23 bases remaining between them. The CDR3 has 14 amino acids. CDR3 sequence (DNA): TGCAGCGGTGGCCCAGGCCGGGGGGCAAGGGAGCAGTACTTC. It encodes CSGGPGRGAREQYF.

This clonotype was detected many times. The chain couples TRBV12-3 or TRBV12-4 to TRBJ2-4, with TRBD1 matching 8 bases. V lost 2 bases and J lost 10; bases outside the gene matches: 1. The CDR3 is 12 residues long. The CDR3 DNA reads TGTGCCAGCAGTTTAAGACAGGGGATTCAGTACTTC. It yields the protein CASSLRQGIQYF.

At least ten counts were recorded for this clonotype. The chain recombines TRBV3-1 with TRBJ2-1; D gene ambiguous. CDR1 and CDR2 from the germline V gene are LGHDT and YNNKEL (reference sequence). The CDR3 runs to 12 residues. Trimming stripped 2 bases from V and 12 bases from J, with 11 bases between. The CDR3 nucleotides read TGTGCCAGCAGCCAATTTATCGTTCGGCAGTTCTTC. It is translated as CASSQFIVRQFF.

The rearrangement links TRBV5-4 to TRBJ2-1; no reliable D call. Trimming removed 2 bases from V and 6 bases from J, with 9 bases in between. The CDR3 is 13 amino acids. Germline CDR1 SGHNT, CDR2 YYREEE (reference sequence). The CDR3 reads CASSFGYPNEQFF. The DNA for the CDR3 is TGTGCCAGCAGCTTTGGCTACCCCAATGAGCAGTTCTTC.

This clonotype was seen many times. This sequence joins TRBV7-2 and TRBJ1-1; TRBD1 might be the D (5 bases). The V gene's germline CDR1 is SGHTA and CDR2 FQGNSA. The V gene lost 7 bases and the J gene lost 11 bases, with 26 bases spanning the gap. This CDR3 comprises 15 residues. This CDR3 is CASTNPGPGHGTAFF. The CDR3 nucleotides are TGTGCCAGCACCAACCCCGGCCCTGGACACGGTACGGCTTTCTTT.

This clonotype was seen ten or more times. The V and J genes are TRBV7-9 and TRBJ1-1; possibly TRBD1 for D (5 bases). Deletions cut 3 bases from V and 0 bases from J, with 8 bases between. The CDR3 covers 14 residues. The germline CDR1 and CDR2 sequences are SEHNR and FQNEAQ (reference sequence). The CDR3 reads CASSFQGLNTEAFF. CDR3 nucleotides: TGTGCCAGCAGCTTTCAGGGATTGAACACTGAAGCTTTCTTT.

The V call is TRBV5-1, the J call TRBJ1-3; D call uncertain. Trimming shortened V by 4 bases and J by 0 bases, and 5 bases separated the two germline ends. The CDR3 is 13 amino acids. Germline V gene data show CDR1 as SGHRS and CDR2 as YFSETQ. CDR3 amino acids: CASSISSGNTIYF. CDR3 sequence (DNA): TGCGCCAGCAGCATATCCTCTGGAAACACCATATATTTT.

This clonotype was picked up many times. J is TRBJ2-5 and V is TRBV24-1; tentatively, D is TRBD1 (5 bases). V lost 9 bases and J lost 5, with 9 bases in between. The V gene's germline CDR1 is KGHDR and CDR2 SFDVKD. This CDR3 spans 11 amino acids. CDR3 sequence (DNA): TGTGCCACCTCGGCAGGGGAGACCCAGTACTTC. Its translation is CATSAGETQYF.